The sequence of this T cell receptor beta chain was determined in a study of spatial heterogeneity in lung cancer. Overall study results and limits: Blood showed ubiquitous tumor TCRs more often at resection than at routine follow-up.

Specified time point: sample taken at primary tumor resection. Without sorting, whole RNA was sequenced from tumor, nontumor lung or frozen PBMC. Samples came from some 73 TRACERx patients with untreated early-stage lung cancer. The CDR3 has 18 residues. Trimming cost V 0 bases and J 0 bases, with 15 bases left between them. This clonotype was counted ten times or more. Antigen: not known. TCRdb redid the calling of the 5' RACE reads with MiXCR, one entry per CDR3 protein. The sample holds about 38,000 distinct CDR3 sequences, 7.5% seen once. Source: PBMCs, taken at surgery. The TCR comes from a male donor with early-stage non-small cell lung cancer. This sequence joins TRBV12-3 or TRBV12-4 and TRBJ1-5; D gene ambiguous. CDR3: CASSLAPSEPYSNQPQHF. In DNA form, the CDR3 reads TGTGCCAGCAGTTTAGCCCCAAGCGAACCCTATAGCAATCAGCCCCAGCATTTT.